The sequence of this T cell receptor (beta chain) was determined in a study of blood T cell repertoires in COVID-19. The table lists this clone with a few counts. Per germline, CDR1 SGHRS and CDR2 YFSETQ. The V gene end was trimmed by 2 bases and the J gene end by 4 bases; junction bases not matched to a gene: 5. The CDR3 spans 14 residues. This table comes from immunoSEQ multiplex PCR, and its TCRdb copy is limited to in-frame clones, with some not included. The table records 3,000 to 4,500 clones, 76% of them present only once. The sample taken for sequencing was peripheral blood. The clonotype originates from a human donor in a cohort sampled during active COVID-19. The genes are TRBV5-1 and TRBJ1-2, with 7 positions matching TRBD1. The CDR3 DNA reads as TGCGCCAGCAGCTTAACACAGGGGCTCTATGGCTACACCTTC. Protein sequence: CASSLTQGLYGYTF.